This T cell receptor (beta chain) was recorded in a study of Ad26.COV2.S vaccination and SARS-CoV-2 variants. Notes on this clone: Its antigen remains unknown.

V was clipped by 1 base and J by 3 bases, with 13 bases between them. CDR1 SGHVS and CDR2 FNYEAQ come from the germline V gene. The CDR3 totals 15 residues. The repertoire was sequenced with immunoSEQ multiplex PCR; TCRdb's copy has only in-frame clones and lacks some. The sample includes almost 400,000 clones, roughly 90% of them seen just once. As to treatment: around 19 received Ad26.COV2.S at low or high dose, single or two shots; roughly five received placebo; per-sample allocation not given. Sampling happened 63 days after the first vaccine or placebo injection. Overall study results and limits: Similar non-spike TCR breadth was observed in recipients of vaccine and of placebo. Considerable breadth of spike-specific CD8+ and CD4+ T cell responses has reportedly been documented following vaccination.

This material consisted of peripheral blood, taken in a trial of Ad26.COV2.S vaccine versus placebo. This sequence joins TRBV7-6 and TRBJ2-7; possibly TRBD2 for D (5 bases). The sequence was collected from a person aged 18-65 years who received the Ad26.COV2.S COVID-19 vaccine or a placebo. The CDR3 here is CASSLGLNRDYEQYF. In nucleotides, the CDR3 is TGTGCCAGCAGCTTAGGACTTAACCGGGACTACGAGCAGTACTTC.